A selection of T cell receptor beta chains follows, all from one sample in a study of T cell repertoires in cytomegalovirus infection. TCRdb redid the calling of the reads with MiXCR, one entry per CDR3 protein. The sample has around 740,000 distinct CDR3 sequences; roughly 36% are singletons. The sample was PBMCs. Receptors originate from a human donor in good health (CMV status not recorded). Some clones in this sample may be carry-over from other donors' samples. Each CDR3 is given with its conserved first and last residue. D genes are given only for firm matches. Size tells how often a clone was seen (once, few, many) or the class of an expanded clone, and some rows leave it out.

>-|TRBV11-3|TRBJ1-1|TRBD1
TGTGCCAGCAGCGGGGGACAGGACACTGAAGCTTTCTTT
CASSGGQDTEAFF
>-|TRBV6-6|TRBJ1-1|-
TGTGCCAGCAGCGATTCGGTGTCGAACACTGAAGCTTTCTTT
CASSDSVSNTEAFF
>-|TRBV28|TRBJ1-4|TRBD1
TGTGCCAGCAGTTCAGGGGGTTTAGGTGAAAAACTGTTTTTT
CASSSGGLGEKLFF
>-|TRBV10-3|TRBJ2-7|-
TGTGCCATCGGAGCATTTGGGCTGGGTCACGCCGGAAAGCAGTACTTC
CAIGAFGLGHAGKQYF
>few|TRBV4-1|TRBJ1-1|-
TGTGCCAGCAGCCCCGGCGGGATTGAAGCTTTCTTT
CASSPGGIEAFF
>few|TRBV7-2|TRBJ1-4|-
TGTGCCAGCAGCGCGGGCGGGGCCCGCGATGAAAAACTGTTTTTT
CASSAGGARDEKLFF
>many|TRBV7-2|TRBJ2-1|TRBD2
TGTGCCAGCAGCCCTCAAGCGGGGGTGAACAATGAGCAGTTCTTC
CASSPQAGVNNEQFF
>few|TRBV19|TRBJ1-2|TRBD1
TGTGCCAGTAGTATCGAGACAGGGAGGTACGGCTACACCTTC
CASSIETGRYGYTF
>many|TRBV3-1|TRBJ2-1|-
TGTGCCAGCAGCCAATTCAAGGGGAATGAGCAGTTCTTC
CASSQFKGNEQFF
>few|TRBV10-3|TRBJ1-2|-
TGTGCCATCAGTGAAGGGCTTGACTATGGCTACACCTTC
CAISEGLDYGYTF
>-|TRBV4-2|TRBJ1-2|-
TGTGCCAGCAGCCAAGATTTCACCCGCGGCTACACCTTC
CASSQDFTRGYTF
>few|TRBV20-1|TRBJ2-4|-
TGCAGTGCTAGATCAGCCCCGGTGCTGGGCCCCAAAAACATTCAGTACTTC
CSARSAPVLGPKNIQYF
>few|TRBV7-2|TRBJ2-3|TRBD2
TGTGCCAGCAGCTTACGGACTAGGACGGCTTCCACAGATACGCAGTATTTT
CASSLRTRTASTDTQYF
>few|TRBV12-3/TRBV12-4|TRBJ1-1|-
TGTGCCAGCAGTTTCACGCGACGAGACACTGAAGCTTTCTTT
CASSFTRRDTEAFF
>few|TRBV7-2|TRBJ2-7|-
TGTGCCAGCAGCGGGTCGACAGGGAGGAACGAGCAGTACTTC
CASSGSTGRNEQYF
>few|TRBV29-1|TRBJ2-1|TRBD2
TGCAGCGTGGGAGGGATACCGGGAGACAGCTACAATGAGCAGTTCTTC
CSVGGIPGDSYNEQFF
>-|TRBV19|TRBJ2-6|-
TGTGCCAGTAGTGCCGCCGGGGGACCACAGTCTGGGGCCAACGTCCTGACTTTC
CASSAAGGPQSGANVLTF
>-|TRBV7-9|TRBJ2-7|-
TGTTCCAGCAGCTTAGGCAGCTACTACGAGCAGTACTTC
CSSSLGSYYEQYF
>many|TRBV7-9|TRBJ1-5|-
TGTGCCAGCAGCGGAGTAGGGGAGTTGGGTCAGCCCCAGCATTTT
CASSGVGELGQPQHF
>-|TRBV20-1|TRBJ2-3|-
TGCAGTGAAATAAAAACAGATACGCAGTATTTT
CSEIKTDTQYF
>few|TRBV6-2/TRBV6-3|TRBJ1-6|-
TGTGCCAGCAGTTATCGGGGAGGTTGGGATTCACCCCTCCACTTT
CASSYRGGWDSPLHF
>-|TRBV19|TRBJ2-4|-
TGTGCCAGTAGCTGGGACCGTCGTGCCGCACTAGCCAAAAACATTCAGTACTTC
CASSWDRRAALAKNIQYF
>few|TRBV28|TRBJ2-7|-
TGTGCCAGCAGTTTTTATGGGTGGGAGCAGTACTTC
CASSFYGWEQYF
>-|TRBV25-1|TRBJ2-1|TRBD2
TGTGCCAGCAGAAAACTAGCGGGAGGGCCGCGCAATGAGCAGTTCTTC
CASRKLAGGPRNEQFF
>few|TRBV7-8|TRBJ2-4|-
TGTGCCAGCAGCTTAGACAGCCCCAACATTCAGTACTTC
CASSLDSPNIQYF
>few|TRBV7-9|TRBJ2-7|-
TGTGCCAGCAGCCGGGCGGAGAGGGCTAGCTCCTACGAGCAGTACTTC
CASSRAERASSYEQYF